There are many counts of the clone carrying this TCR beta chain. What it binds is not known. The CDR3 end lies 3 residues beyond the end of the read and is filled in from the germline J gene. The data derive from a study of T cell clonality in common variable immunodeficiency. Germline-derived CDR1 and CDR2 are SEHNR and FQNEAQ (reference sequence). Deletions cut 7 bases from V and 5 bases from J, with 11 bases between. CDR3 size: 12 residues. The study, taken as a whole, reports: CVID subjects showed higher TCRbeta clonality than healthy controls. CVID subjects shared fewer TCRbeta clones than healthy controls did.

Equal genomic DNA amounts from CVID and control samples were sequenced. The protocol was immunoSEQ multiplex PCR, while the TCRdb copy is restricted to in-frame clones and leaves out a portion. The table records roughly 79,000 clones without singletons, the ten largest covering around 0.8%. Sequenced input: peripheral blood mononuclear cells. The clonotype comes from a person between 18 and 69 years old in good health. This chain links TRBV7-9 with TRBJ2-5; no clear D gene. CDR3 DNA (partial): TGTGCCAGCACCTCCGGGTGGGAGACC. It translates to CASTSGWET. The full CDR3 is CASTSGWETQYF.